This entry lists 27 T cell receptor beta chains sequenced from one sample in a study of regulatory T cells in long-lasting Graves disease. Documented time point: persistent/refractory GD, antithyroid drugs over 5 years with positive TRAb. With RNA extracted from PBMCs as input, the TCR library was made. The TCR beta library used iRepertoire HTBI primers with Arm-PCR amplification of CDR3. TCRdb fed the multiplex PCR reads into MiXCR, producing one record per CDR3 protein. This table holds around 500,000 distinct CDR3 sequences, 20% to 25% found once. Specimen: peripheral blood mononuclear cells (PBMCs), collected when the disease was refractory, from a patient treated with antithyroid drugs. The receptors come from a female donor with Graves disease.

The genes are TRBV7-3 and TRBJ2-1; possibly TRBD2 for D (5 bases). Per germline, CDR1 SGHTA and CDR2 FQGTGA. The ends were cut back, 5 bases at V and 0 bases at J, with 8 bases in the middle. CDR3 length: 14 residues. The CDR3 DNA follows: TGTGCCAGCAGCCCGGGGTACTCCTACAATGAGCAGTTCTTC. Translating it yields CASSPGYSYNEQFF.

This chain uses TRBV6-1 with TRBJ2-7; D is unclear. The CDR3 is made up of 16 amino acids. Germline-derived CDR1 and CDR2 are MNHNS and SASEGT. V shed 1 base and J shed 0 bases, with 13 bases lying between them. The CDR3 is CASSEEVAGSSYEQYF. In DNA form, the CDR3 reads TGTGCCAGCAGTGAAGAGGTGGCAGGATCCTCCTACGAGCAGTACTTC.

For the CDR3, the DNA is TGTGCCAGCAGCCATAACAGGGACAGACGGAACACTGAAGCTTTCTTT. Amino acids: CASSHNRDRRNTEAFF. The chain employs TRBV7-9 and TRBJ1-1; 7 bases match TRBD1. CDR1 and CDR2 (germline): SEHNR, FQNEAQ (reference sequence). Trimming at V came to 5 bases and at J to 1 base, leaving 10 bases not matched to a gene. This CDR3 spans 16 amino acids.

The sample holds many counts of this clonotype. The CDR3 here is CASSVGGEGQPQHF. The DNA for the CDR3 is TGTGCCAGCAGTGTAGGCGGAGAAGGTCAGCCCCAGCATTTT. The genes are TRBV12-3 or TRBV12-4 and TRBJ1-5; the D is unclear. The CDR3 covers 14 residues. V lost 5 bases and J 6 bases, leaving 14 bases between the germline ends.

This rearrangement joins TRBV19 to TRBJ1-2, with 10 bases lining up with TRBD1. V gave up 5 bases and J gave up 8 bases; unmatched junction bases: 5. The germline V gene has CDR1 LNHDA and CDR2 SQIVND (reference sequence). The CDR3 consists of 13 residues. The CDR3 protein is CASSVGTGAGYTF. DNA of the CDR3: TGTGCCAGTAGTGTTGGGACAGGGGCCGGCTACACCTTC.

At least ten counts were recorded for this clonotype. This chain links TRBV30 with TRBJ1-2, with D perhaps TRBD1 (5 bases). Trimming took 6 bases from V and 7 from J, leaving 24 bases between them. From germline, CDR1 is GTSNPN and CDR2 SVGIG (reference sequence). CDR3 size: 15 residues. CDR3 loop: CACFSGTTGFAGYTF. CDR3 coding DNA: TGTGCCTGCTTCTCCGGGACCACAGGTTTTGCTGGCTACACCTTC.

This clonotype has at least ten counts. The CDR3 DNA reads as TGTGCCAGCAGACTCGGACACGCTAGCTACGAGCAGTACTTC. Encoded protein: CASRLGHASYEQYF. V is TRBV12-3 or TRBV12-4 and J is TRBJ2-7; D possibly corresponds to TRBD1 (5 bases). V was pared by 6 bases and J by 3 bases, with 15 bases between. The CDR3 consists of 14 residues.

The sample holds a few counts of this clonotype. One end of the junction does not line up with germline, which may come from a read error. This rearrangement joins TRBV7-7 to TRBJ2-5; D unclear. Germline V gene lookup returns CDR1 SSHAT and CDR2 FNYEAQ (reference sequence). This CDR3 comprises 15 residues. The chain's CDR3 is CASSSGPTAQETQYF. In nucleotides, the CDR3 is TGTGCTAGCAGTTCAGGCCCCACAGCCCAAGAGACCCAGTACTTC. Full variable domain (missing parts from reference TRBV7-7 and TRBJ2-5): GAGVSQSPRYKVTKRGQDVTLRCDPISSHATLYWYQQALGQGPEFLTYFNYEAQPDKSGLPSDRFSAERPEGSISTLTIQRTEQRDSAMYRCASSSGPTAQETQYFGPGTRLLVL.

The sample holds many counts of this clonotype. The V and J genes are TRBV2 and TRBJ2-5; D might be TRBD1 (6 bases). V dropped 4 bases and J dropped 4 bases, with 13 bases sitting between them. Germline V CDR1 and CDR2: SNHLY, FYNNEI. The CDR3 is 14 residues long. The CDR3 reads CASSGTAGPETQYF. The CDR3, as DNA: TGTGCCAGCAGTGGGACAGCCGGGCCAGAGACCCAGTACTTC.

This sequence joins TRBV6-1 and TRBJ2-7; possible D gene TRBD2, 6 bases. The CDR3 spans 13 residues. Looked up from germline, CDR1 is MNHNS and CDR2 is SASEGT. V lost 6 bases to trimming and J lost 7 bases, with 16 bases between them. CDR3 coding DNA: TGTGCCAGCAGGCACCGAGGAGGGCTGGAGCAGTACTTC. It codes for CASRHRGGLEQYF.

A few counts support this clonotype. CDR3 bases: TGTGCCAGCAGAAAAGGCGACAGACAAGAGACCCAGTACTTC. As protein: CASRKGDRQETQYF. The rearrangement links TRBV28 to TRBJ2-5, with D perhaps TRBD1 (5 bases). This CDR3 is 14 amino acids long. The germline gives CDR1 MDHEN, CDR2 SYDVKM. V shed 6 bases and J shed 2 bases, with 13 bases lying between them. The variable domain in full, completed from reference TRBV28 and TRBJ2-5, reads DVKVTQSSRYLVKRTGEKVFLECVQDMDHENMFWYRQDPGLGLRLIYFSYDVKMKEKGDIPEGYSVSREKKERFSLILESASTNQTSMYLCASRKGDRQETQYFGPGTRLLVL.

The chain is built from TRBV5-1 and TRBJ2-1; TRBD2 matches at 14 bases. Trimming removed 4 bases from V and 3 bases from J; junction bases left unmatched: 6. Germline loops: CDR1 SGHRS, CDR2 YFSETQ. The CDR3 is 17 residues long. The CDR3 sequence: CASSIAGTSGSYNEQFF. DNA of the CDR3: TGCGCCAGCAGCATAGCCGGGACTAGCGGGAGCTACAATGAGCAGTTCTTC.

This clonotype was seen a handful of times. J is TRBJ2-7 and V is TRBV5-4, with TRBD1 matching 9 bases. The CDR3 sequence is 15 residues long. J gave up 1 base and V 4 bases, and 6 bases lay outside the gene matches. The germline CDR1 and CDR2 sequences are SGHNT and YYREEE (reference sequence). CDR3: CASSAGGTGSYEQYF. The CDR3 DNA is TGTGCCAGCAGCGCGGGCGGGACAGGGTCCTACGAGCAGTACTTC.

The table lists this clonotype with many counts. This chain links TRBV27 with TRBJ1-1; D is undetermined. Looked up from germline, CDR1 is MNHEY and CDR2 is SMNVEV (reference sequence). Trimming left V 5 bases short and J 4 bases short, with 20 bases between. This CDR3 region has 16 residues. In DNA form, the CDR3 reads TGTGCCAGCAGTGCAATTAAAGGGAGGGTGGGCACTGAAGCTTTCTTT. This sequence encodes CASSAIKGRVGTEAFF.

This clonotype was observed at least ten times. The genes are TRBV6-1 and TRBJ2-7, with 8 bases aligning to TRBD2. Germline-derived CDR1 and CDR2 are MNHNS and SASEGT. J was trimmed by 1 base and V by 4 bases; bases with no gene match: 6. CDR3 length: 15 amino acids. The CDR3 reads CASSATSGRSYEQYF. CDR3 DNA sequence: TGTGCCAGCAGTGCAACTAGCGGCAGATCCTACGAGCAGTACTTC.

This clonotype was recorded many times. V and J are TRBV28 and TRBJ2-5; 10 bases match TRBD2. The trim removed 5 bases at V and 2 bases at J, leaving 5 bases unmatched. The CDR3 runs to 15 residues. CDR1 MDHEN and CDR2 SYDVKM come from the germline V gene. CDR3 amino acids: CASSRTSGIQETQYF. CDR3 nucleotide sequence: TGTGCCAGCAGTCGTACTAGCGGGATTCAAGAGACCCAGTACTTC.

This clonotype was seen only a few times. The chain uses TRBV6-2 or TRBV6-3 and TRBJ2-7; TRBD1 might be the D (6 bases). The germline CDR1 and CDR2 sequences are MNHEY and SVGEGT. The ends were cut back, 2 bases at V and 9 bases at J, with 20 bases in the middle. The CDR3 spans 15 residues. In DNA form, the CDR3 reads TGTGCCAGCAGTTACGAGGGTATCTCGGGACACGGGCAGTACTTC. Protein: CASSYEGISGHGQYF.

A note on this clonotype: A junction boundary mismatches the germline segment, possibly from a read error. This chain joins TRBV7-7 and TRBJ2-3, with TRBD2 matching over 13 bases. Germline V gene data show CDR1 as SSHAT and CDR2 as FNYEAQ (reference sequence). This CDR3 comprises 16 residues. CDR3 sequence (DNA): TGTGCTAGCAGCCCCGGACTAGCGGGAGCGTCGAATACGCAGTATTTT. Protein: CASSPGLAGASNTQYF.

This clonotype was counted many times. Compared with germline, one end of the junction differs, possibly owing to a read error. The chain is built from TRBV2 and TRBJ1-1, with TRBD1 matching 11 bases. Germline CDR1 is SNHLY and CDR2 is FYNNEI. There are 15 residues in the CDR3. The chain's CDR3 is CASSLNPGQGADAFF. The DNA for the CDR3 is TGTGCCAGCAGTCTTAATCCCGGACAGGGGGCTGATGCTTTCTTT.

Comment on this clonotype: This may stem from a read error, because a much larger clone lies one nucleotide away. This chain connects TRBV11-2 to TRBJ2-7, with TRBD2 identical over 12 bases. The CDR3 extends over 15 amino acids. Germline values: CDR1 SGHAT, CDR2 FQNNGV. CDR3 coding DNA: TGTGCCAGCAGCTCACTAGCGGGAGGAAGAGTCGAGCCGTACTTC. It codes for CASSSLAGGRVEPYF. The full variable domain, rest sourced from reference TRBV11-2 and TRBJ2-7, is EAGVAQSPRYKIIEKRQSVAFWCNPISGHATLYWYQQILGQGPKLLIQFQNNGVVDDSQLPKDRFSAERLKGVDSTLKIQPAKLEDSAVYLCASSSLAGGRVEPYFGPGTRLTVT.

The gene calls are TRBV19 and TRBJ2-7, with D unclear. Germline lookup yields CDR1 LNHDA and CDR2 SQIVND (reference sequence). CDR3 size: 14 residues. The V and J ends lost 2 bases and 2 bases respectively, with 10 bases between them. CDR3 DNA sequence: TGTGCCAGTAGTATATTCCGGCAGACCTACGAGCAGTACTTC. Translation: CASSIFRQTYEQYF.

This clonotype was picked up many times. The rearrangement links TRBV6-1 to TRBJ2-7; D is tentatively TRBD1 or TRBD2 (5 bases each). CDR1 and CDR2 from the germline V gene are MNHNS and SASEGT. The CDR3 covers 14 residues. Trimming stripped 3 bases from V and 0 bases from J, with 9 bases between. The CDR3 is CASSDPGSSYEQYF. The CDR3 coding sequence is TGTGCCAGCAGTGACCCAGGGAGCTCCTACGAGCAGTACTTC.

This clonotype appeared a few times. The CDR3 spells CASSPPGGGSFDEQFF. The CDR3 DNA reads as TGTGCCAGCAGCCCGCCAGGGGGCGGGAGTTTCGATGAGCAGTTCTTC. The chain is built from TRBV7-9 and TRBJ2-1, with D perhaps TRBD1 (8 bases). Germline V gives CDR1 SEHNR, CDR2 FQNEAQ (reference sequence). V gave up 5 bases and J gave up 8 bases, with 22 bases separating them. The CDR3 sequence is 16 residues long.

The V gene is TRBV28, the J gene TRBJ2-7; 11 bases map to TRBD2. The V segment lost 5 bases and the J segment 2 bases; nucleotides outside the gene matches: 8. The CDR3 has 16 amino acids. Germline V gene lookup returns CDR1 MDHEN and CDR2 SYDVKM. The CDR3 loop reads CASSPGIAGGPYEQYF. The CDR3 region has the DNA TGTGCCAGCAGTCCTGGAATAGCGGGAGGGCCCTACGAGCAGTACTTC.

The chain combines TRBV7-9 with TRBJ2-7, with D maybe TRBD1 (6 bases). This CDR3 spans 18 amino acids. Germline CDR1 reads SEHNR; CDR2 reads FQNEAQ (reference sequence). With 5 bases removed from V and 0 bases from J, the gap between germline ends came to 23 bases. This CDR3 reads CASSILQTGTLRSYEQYF. For the CDR3, the DNA is TGTGCCAGCAGCATACTACAAACCGGGACATTGCGCTCCTACGAGCAGTACTTC.

This clonotype came up many times. The J gene is TRBJ2-2, the V gene TRBV30; TRBD1 matches 8 bases. Germline assignment: CDR1 GTSNPN and CDR2 SVGIG (reference sequence). CDR3 size: 13 residues. J lost 1 base, V lost 5 bases, and 0 bases had no gene match. CDR3 region: CAWDRGNTGELFF. The CDR3 DNA reads TGTGCCTGGGACAGGGGGAACACCGGGGAGCTGTTTTTT.

The genes are TRBV11-2 and TRBJ2-1, with D possibly being TRBD1 (5 bases). V was clipped by 5 bases and J by 0 bases, with 11 bases between them. The CDR3 length is 15 residues. Germline values: CDR1 SGHAT, CDR2 FQNNGV. CDR3 residues: CASSLGPSSYNEQFF. For the CDR3, the DNA is TGTGCCAGCAGCCTGGGGCCTAGCTCCTACAATGAGCAGTTCTTC.